The 19 T cell receptor beta chains listed next were all sequenced from one sample in a study of T cell responses to AZD1222 COVID-19 vaccine. Libraries were prepared by immunoSEQ multiplex PCR; TCRdb keeps only in-frame clonotypes and omits some of them. The data show fewer than 100,000 clones, roughly 86% seen once. Specimen: peripheral blood, collected 28 days after the second AZD1222 dose. All receptors derive from an adult who received the AZD1222 COVID-19 vaccine.

The V call is TRBV28, the J call TRBJ1-1, with D maybe TRBD1 (6 bases). Germline V lookup: CDR1 MDHEN, CDR2 SYDVKM. Trimming pared 8 bases from V and 2 bases from J, leaving 15 bases between. This CDR3 is 14 amino acids long. CDR3 sequence (DNA): TGTGCCAGCGGGGCCGGGACACCTAACACTGAAGCTTTCTTT. Translating it yields CASGAGTPNTEAFF.

The genes are TRBV5-1 and TRBJ2-1; TRBD2 matches at 7 bases. Germline V lookup: CDR1 SGHRS, CDR2 YFSETQ. Trimming at V came to 2 bases and at J to 3 bases, leaving 5 bases not matched to a gene. The CDR3 runs 15 residues. The CDR3 loop reads CASSFTSAVYNEQFF. The CDR3 region has the DNA TGCGCCAGCAGCTTTACTAGCGCGGTCTACAATGAGCAGTTCTTC.

V is TRBV7-9 and J is TRBJ1-5; the D is unclear. The CDR3 covers 13 residues. V lost 5 bases and J lost 2, with 7 bases in between. The germline V gene has CDR1 SEHNR and CDR2 FQNEAQ (reference sequence). For the CDR3, the DNA is TGTGCCAGCAGCGACGAGGGCAATCAGCCCCAGCATTTT. Its protein is CASSDEGNQPQHF. The whole variable domain, remainder taken from reference TRBV7-9 and TRBJ1-5, is DTGVSQNPRHKITKRGQNVTFRCDPISEHNRLYWYRQTLGQGPEFLTYFQNEAQLEKSRLLSDRFSAERPKGSFSTLEIQRTEQGDSAMYLCASSDEGNQPQHFGDGTRLSIL.

This clone was recorded only once. This chain uses TRBV5-1 with TRBJ2-1; 9 positions match TRBD2. V was clipped by 0 bases and J by 4 bases; unmatched bases: 2. Germline lookup yields CDR1 SGHRS and CDR2 YFSETQ. CDR3 size: 15 residues. CDR3 DNA sequence: TGCGCCAGCAGCTTGGGGACTAGCGAATACAATGAGCAGTTCTTC. Translated, it gives CASSLGTSEYNEQFF.

The chain employs TRBV28 and TRBJ1-5; weak D call: TRBD1 (5 bases). V was shortened by 2 bases and J by 7 bases, with 15 bases between the two germline ends. CDR3 length: 15 residues. The germline CDR1 and CDR2 sequences are MDHEN and SYDVKM. CDR3 nucleotides: TGTGCCAGCAGTTTAGTAAGGGGCACGACACAGCCCCAGCATTTT. The encoded protein is CASSLVRGTTQPQHF.

The chain recombines TRBV30 with TRBJ1-1; D remains unclear. CDR1 is GTSNPN and CDR2 is SVGIG in the germline V gene (reference sequence). The germline V and J ends were trimmed by 0 bases and 3 bases, with 5 bases remaining between them. This CDR3 spans 12 amino acids. The CDR3 DNA reads TGTGCCTGGAGTGTGTTGGACACTGAAGCTTTCTTT. It specifies CAWSVLDTEAFF.

The chain carries TRBV6-5 and TRBJ2-5; D perhaps matches TRBD2 (5 bases). The germline V gene has CDR1 MNHEY and CDR2 SVGAGI. Trimming removed 5 bases at V and 5 bases at J, with 18 bases between. This CDR3 comprises 15 residues. In DNA, the CDR3 is TGTGCCAGCAGTCGGGTCTTACAGAGAGGGGAGACCCAGTACTTC. Translated: CASSRVLQRGETQYF.

The rearrangement joins TRBV30 to TRBJ1-5, with unresolved D. The V end lost 2 bases, the J end lost 0 bases, and 8 bases lay between the germline ends. Germline CDR1 and CDR2: GTSNPN and SVGIG (reference sequence). The CDR3 loop spans 14 amino acids. The CDR3 is CAWSRIHSNQPQHF. CDR3 coding DNA: TGTGCCTGGAGTCGGATCCATAGCAATCAGCCCCAGCATTTT. The whole variable domain, filled in from reference TRBV30 and TRBJ1-5, reads SQTIHQWPATLVQPVGSPLSLECTVEGTSNPNLYWYRQAAGRGLQLLFYSVGIGQISSEVPQNLSASRPQDRQFILSSKKLLLSDSGFYLCAWSRIHSNQPQHFGDGTRLSIL.

The chain couples TRBV4-1 to TRBJ2-7, with D unclear. This CDR3 comprises 12 residues. Trimming shortened V by 1 base and J by 3 bases, and 4 bases separated the two germline ends. CDR1 and CDR2 (germline): MGHRA, YSYEKL. The CDR3 DNA reads TGCGCCAGCAGCCAAGGCGGCTACGAGCAGTACTTC. The encoded protein is CASSQGGYEQYF.

This chain joins TRBV11-1 and TRBJ1-2; TRBD1 might be the D (5 bases). Germline V gene sequence: CDR1 SGHAT, CDR2 FQDESV (reference sequence). The CDR3 is 15 amino acids. V was shortened by 5 bases and J by 13 bases, with 26 bases between the two germline ends. The chain's CDR3 is CASSRFLDSSLSATF. The CDR3, as DNA: TGTGCCAGCAGCCGATTCCTCGACAGTAGCCTTTCGGCCACCTTC.

The rearrangement links TRBV24-1 to TRBJ2-1; TRBD2 matches at 8 bases. The CDR3 has 16 residues. Per germline, CDR1 KGHDR and CDR2 SFDVKD. Trimming took 1 base from V and 4 from J; bases not matched to a gene: 5. Here the CDR3 DNA reads TGTGCCACCAGTGATTTTTCCCTAGCGGGTTACAATGAGCAGTTCTTC. Amino acids: CATSDFSLAGYNEQFF.

The rearrangement uses TRBV5-1 and TRBJ2-3; possible D gene TRBD2, 6 bases. Germline V gene sequence: CDR1 SGHRS, CDR2 YFSETQ. This CDR3 is built from 14 residues. V dropped 6 bases and J dropped 3 bases, with 14 bases sitting between them. Here the CDR3 DNA reads TGCGCCAGCACCGCCGGGAGTCAAACAGATACGCAGTATTTT. Translated, it gives CASTAGSQTDTQYF.

The genes are TRBV11-2 and TRBJ1-5, with a possible D match to TRBD1 (6 bases). This CDR3 is 13 amino acids long. CDR1 SGHAT and CDR2 FQNNGV come from the germline V gene. The V and J ends lost 5 bases and 7 bases respectively, with 12 bases between them. CDR3 nucleotides: TGTGCCAGCAGCCCCGAGGGGGGGCAGCCCCAGCATTTT. Translating gives CASSPEGGQPQHF.

This chain joins TRBV11-2 and TRBJ2-2; no reliable D call. Deletions cut 3 bases from V and 6 bases from J, with 5 bases between. The CDR3 consists of 12 residues. Germline-derived CDR1 and CDR2 are SGHAT and FQNNGV. CDR3 amino acids: CASSFQAGELFF. The CDR3 DNA reads TGTGCCAGCAGCTTTCAAGCCGGGGAGCTGTTTTTT.

This chain connects TRBV3-1 (or the pseudogene TRBV3-2) to TRBJ2-3; no firm D call. V was clipped by 4 bases and J by 2 bases, with 10 bases between them. Germline V gives CDR1 LGHDT, CDR2 YNNKEL (reference sequence). The CDR3 consists of 14 residues. The CDR3 bases are TGTGCCAGCAGCCTAGGACCAAACACAGATACGCAGTATTTT. Translation: CASSLGPNTDTQYF.

Here the CDR3 reads CASSFVPRTEDQPQHF. CDR3 bases: TGTGCCAGCAGTTTCGTTCCCCGGACAGAAGATCAGCCCCAGCATTTT. J is TRBJ1-5 and V is TRBV28, with a weak D call TRBD1 (6 bases). The CDR3 has 16 residues. Germline CDR1 MDHEN, CDR2 SYDVKM. Between the trimmed V and J ends, which lost 3 bases and 5 bases, there was a span of 17 bases.

V usage is TRBV7-3 and J usage is TRBJ1-4, with D tentatively TRBD1 (5 bases). V was trimmed by 4 bases and J by 3 bases, leaving 18 bases between them. From germline, CDR1 is SGHTA and CDR2 FQGTGA. This CDR3 spans 17 amino acids. The CDR3 is CASSCLERDGANEKLFF. The CDR3 nucleotides are TGTGCCAGCAGCTGTTTAGAGCGGGACGGGGCTAATGAAAAACTGTTTTTT.

The chain links TRBV9 to TRBJ2-1; 11 bases are shared with TRBD2. J lost 6 bases, V lost 0 bases, and 8 bases had no gene match. This CDR3 region has 17 residues. Germline V gene data show CDR1 as SGDLS and CDR2 as YYNGEE. CDR3 coding DNA: TGTGCCAGCAGCGTAGAAACTAGCGGGGGATCGGTCAATGAGCAGTTCTTC. Translated: CASSVETSGGSVNEQFF.

This clone was observed a handful of times. The V and J genes are TRBV5-1 and TRBJ2-2; maybe TRBD1 (5 bases). This CDR3 region has 15 residues. The V end was cut by 1 base, the J end by 6 bases, with 13 bases between. CDR1 is SGHRS, CDR2 YFSETQ, per germline. CDR3 DNA: TGCGCCAGCAGCTTGAGTTCAGGGAAGGCCGGGGAGCTGTTTTTT. The encoded protein is CASSLSSGKAGELFF.